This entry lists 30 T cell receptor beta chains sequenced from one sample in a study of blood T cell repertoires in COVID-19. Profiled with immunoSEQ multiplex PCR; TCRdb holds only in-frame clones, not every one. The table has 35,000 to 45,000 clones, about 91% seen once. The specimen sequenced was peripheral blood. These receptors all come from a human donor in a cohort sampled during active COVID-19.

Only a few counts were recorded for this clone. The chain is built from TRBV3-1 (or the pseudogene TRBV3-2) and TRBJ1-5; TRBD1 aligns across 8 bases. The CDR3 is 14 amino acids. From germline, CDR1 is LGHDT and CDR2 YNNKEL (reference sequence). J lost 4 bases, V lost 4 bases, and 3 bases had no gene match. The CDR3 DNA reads TGTGCCAGCAGCCGGACAGGGTGGAATCAGCCCCAGCATTTT. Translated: CASSRTGWNQPQHF.

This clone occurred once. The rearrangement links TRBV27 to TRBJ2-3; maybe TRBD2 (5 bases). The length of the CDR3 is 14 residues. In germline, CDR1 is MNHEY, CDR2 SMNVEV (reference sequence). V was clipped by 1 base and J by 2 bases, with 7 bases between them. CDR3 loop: CASSLFRDTDTQYF. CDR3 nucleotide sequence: TGTGCCAGCAGTTTATTTCGGGACACAGATACGCAGTATTTT.

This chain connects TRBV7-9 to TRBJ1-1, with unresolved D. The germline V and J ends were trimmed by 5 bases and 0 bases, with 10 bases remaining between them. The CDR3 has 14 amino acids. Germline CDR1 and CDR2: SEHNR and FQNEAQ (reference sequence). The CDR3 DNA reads TGTGCCAGCAGCCCAGACACACTGAACACTGAAGCTTTCTTT. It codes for CASSPDTLNTEAFF.

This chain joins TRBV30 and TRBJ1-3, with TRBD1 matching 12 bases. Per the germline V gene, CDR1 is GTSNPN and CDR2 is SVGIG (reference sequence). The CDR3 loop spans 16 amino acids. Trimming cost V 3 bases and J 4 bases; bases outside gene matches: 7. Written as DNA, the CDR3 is TGTGCCTGGAGCCTAGGGGACAGGGGGCTCGGAAACACCATATATTTT. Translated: CAWSLGDRGLGNTIYF. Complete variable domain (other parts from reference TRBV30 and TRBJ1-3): SQTIHQWPATLVQPVGSPLSLECTVEGTSNPNLYWYRQAAGRGLQLLFYSVGIGQISSEVPQNLSASRPQDRQFILSSKKLLLSDSGFYLCAWSLGDRGLGNTIYFGEGSWLTVV.

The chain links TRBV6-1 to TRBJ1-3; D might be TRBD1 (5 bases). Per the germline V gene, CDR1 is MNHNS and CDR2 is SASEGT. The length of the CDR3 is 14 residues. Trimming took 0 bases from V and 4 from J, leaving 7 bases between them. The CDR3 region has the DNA TGTGCCAGCAGTGAAGCGGGGCAAGGAAACACCATATATTTT. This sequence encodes CASSEAGQGNTIYF.

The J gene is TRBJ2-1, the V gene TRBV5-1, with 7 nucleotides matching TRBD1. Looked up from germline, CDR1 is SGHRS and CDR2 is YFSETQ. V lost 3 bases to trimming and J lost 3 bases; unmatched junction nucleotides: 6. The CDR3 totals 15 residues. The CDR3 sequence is CASSYDRARYNEQFF. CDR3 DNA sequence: TGCGCCAGCAGCTACGACAGGGCCCGCTACAATGAGCAGTTCTTC.

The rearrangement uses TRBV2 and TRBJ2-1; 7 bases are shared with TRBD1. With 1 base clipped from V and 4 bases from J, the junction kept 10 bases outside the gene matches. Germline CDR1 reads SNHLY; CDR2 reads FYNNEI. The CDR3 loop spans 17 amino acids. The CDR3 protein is CASSEGTGPRLYNEQFF. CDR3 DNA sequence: TGTGCCAGCAGTGAAGGGACAGGCCCGCGCCTTTACAATGAGCAGTTCTTC.

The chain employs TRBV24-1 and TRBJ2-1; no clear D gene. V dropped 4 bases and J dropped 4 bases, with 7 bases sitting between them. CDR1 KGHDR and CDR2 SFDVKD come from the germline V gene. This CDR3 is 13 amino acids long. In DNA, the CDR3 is TGTGCCACCAGTGACCCCGGTTACAATGAGCAGTTCTTC. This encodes CATSDPGYNEQFF.

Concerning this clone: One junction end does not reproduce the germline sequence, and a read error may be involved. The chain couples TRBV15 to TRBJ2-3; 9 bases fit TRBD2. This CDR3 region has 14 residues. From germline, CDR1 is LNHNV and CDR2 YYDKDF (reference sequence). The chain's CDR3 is CATSLGTSTNTQYF. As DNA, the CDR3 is TGTGCCACCAGCCTGGGGACTAGCACAAATACGCAGTATTTT. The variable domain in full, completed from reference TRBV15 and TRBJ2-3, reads DAMVIQNPRYQVTQFGKPVTLSCSQTLNHNVMYWYQQKSSQAPKLLFHYYDKDFNNEADTPDNFQSRRPNTSFCFLDIRSPGLGDTAMYLCATSLGTSTNTQYFGPGTRLTVL.

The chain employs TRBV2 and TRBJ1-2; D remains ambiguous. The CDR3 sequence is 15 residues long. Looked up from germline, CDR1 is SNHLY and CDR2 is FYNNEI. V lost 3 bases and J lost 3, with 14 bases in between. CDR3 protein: CASSDLLRRDYGYTF. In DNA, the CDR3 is TGTGCCAGCAGTGACCTATTGCGGCGGGACTATGGCTACACCTTC.

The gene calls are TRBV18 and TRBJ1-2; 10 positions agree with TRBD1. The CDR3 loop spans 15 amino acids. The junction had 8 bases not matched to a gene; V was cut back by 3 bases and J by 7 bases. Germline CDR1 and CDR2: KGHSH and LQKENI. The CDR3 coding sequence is TGTGCCAGCTCACCGACCGGGACAGGGGAGAGTGGCTACACCTTC. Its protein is CASSPTGTGESGYTF.

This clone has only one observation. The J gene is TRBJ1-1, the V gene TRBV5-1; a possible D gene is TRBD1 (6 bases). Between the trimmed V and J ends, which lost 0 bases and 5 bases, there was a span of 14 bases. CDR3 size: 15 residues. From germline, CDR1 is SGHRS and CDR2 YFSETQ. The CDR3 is CASSLVSGAGTEAFF. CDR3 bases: TGCGCCAGCAGCTTGGTTTCAGGGGCCGGAACTGAAGCTTTCTTT.

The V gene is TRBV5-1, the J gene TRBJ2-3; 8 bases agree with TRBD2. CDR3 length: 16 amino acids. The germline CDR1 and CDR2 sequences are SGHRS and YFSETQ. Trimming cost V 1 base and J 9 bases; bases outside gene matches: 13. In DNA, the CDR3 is TGCGCCAGCAGCTTGCGGTCTAGCGGGCGGTTGGAGACGCAGTATTTT. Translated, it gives CASSLRSSGRLETQYF.

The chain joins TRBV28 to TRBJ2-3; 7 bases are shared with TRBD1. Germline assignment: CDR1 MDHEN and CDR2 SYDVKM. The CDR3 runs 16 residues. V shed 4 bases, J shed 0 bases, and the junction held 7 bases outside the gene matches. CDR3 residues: CASSSPTGSSTDTQYF. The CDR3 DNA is TGTGCCAGCAGTTCCCCGACAGGGTCGAGCACAGATACGCAGTATTTT.

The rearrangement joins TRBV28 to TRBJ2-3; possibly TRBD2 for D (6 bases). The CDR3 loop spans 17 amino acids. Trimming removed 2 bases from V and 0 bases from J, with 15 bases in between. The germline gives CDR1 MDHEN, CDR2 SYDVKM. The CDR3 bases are TGTGCCAGCAGTTTACCGATCGGGGGTTTTAGCACAGATACGCAGTATTTT. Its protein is CASSLPIGGFSTDTQYF.

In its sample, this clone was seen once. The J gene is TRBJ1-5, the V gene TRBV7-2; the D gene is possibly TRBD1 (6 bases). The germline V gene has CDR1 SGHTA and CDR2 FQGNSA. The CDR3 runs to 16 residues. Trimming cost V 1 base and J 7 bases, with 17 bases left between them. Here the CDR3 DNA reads TGTGCCAGCAGCTTAGTAGGGGCTGGCACAGGGCAGCCCCAGCATTTT. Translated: CASSLVGAGTGQPQHF.

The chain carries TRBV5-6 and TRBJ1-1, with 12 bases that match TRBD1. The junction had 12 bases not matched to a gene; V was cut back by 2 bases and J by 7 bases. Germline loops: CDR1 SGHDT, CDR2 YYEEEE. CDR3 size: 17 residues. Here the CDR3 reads CASSLGPGTGGWGEAFF. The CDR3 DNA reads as TGTGCCAGCAGCTTAGGGCCCGGGACAGGGGGCTGGGGTGAAGCTTTCTTT.

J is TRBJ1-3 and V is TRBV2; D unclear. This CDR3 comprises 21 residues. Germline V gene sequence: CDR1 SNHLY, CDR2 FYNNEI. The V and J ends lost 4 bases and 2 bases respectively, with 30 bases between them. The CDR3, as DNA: TGTGCCAGCAGTGTTGGGGTTCATCGGGGAACGTGGAAGGCAGCTGGAAACACCATATATTTT. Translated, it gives CASSVGVHRGTWKAAGNTIYF.

The CDR3 reads CASSLASYRDGNTGELFF. The CDR3 nucleotides read TGTGCCAGCAGCTTAGCCAGTTACAGGGACGGGAACACCGGGGAGCTGTTTTTT. The V gene is TRBV7-6, the J gene TRBJ2-2; perhaps TRBD1 as D (6 bases). Trimming removed 0 bases from V and 1 base from J, with 15 bases in between. This CDR3 region has 18 residues. Per the germline V gene, CDR1 is SGHVS and CDR2 is FNYEAQ.

CDR3 loop: CASSQDTGLENSPLHF. DNA for the CDR3: TGCGCCAGCAGCCAAGATACAGGGCTGGAAAATTCACCCCTCCACTTT. V usage is TRBV4-3 and J usage is TRBJ1-6; perhaps TRBD1 as D (6 bases). There are 16 residues in the CDR3. Trimming removed 0 bases from V and 7 bases from J, with 13 bases in between. Per germline, CDR1 LGHNA and CDR2 YSLEER.

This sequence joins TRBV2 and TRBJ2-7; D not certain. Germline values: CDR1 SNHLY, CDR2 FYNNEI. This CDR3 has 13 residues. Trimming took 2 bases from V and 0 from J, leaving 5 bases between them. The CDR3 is CASSERYSYEQYF. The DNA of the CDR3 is TGTGCCAGCAGTGAACGGTACTCCTACGAGCAGTACTTC.

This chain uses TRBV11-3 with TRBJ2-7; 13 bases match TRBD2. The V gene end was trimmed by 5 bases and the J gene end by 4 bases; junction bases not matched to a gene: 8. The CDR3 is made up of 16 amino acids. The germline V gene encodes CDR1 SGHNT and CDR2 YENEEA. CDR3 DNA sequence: TGTGCCAGCAGCCGCCGGAGACTAGCGGGAGGATACGAGCAGTACTTC. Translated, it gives CASSRRRLAGGYEQYF.

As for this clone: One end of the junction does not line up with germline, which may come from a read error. CDR3 in amino acids: CASSDGRF. The CDR3 DNA follows: TGTGCCAGCAGTGACGGCAGGTTT. The chain combines TRBV2 with TRBJ1-4; D not certain. From germline, CDR1 is SNHLY and CDR2 FYNNEI. This CDR3 is built from 8 residues.

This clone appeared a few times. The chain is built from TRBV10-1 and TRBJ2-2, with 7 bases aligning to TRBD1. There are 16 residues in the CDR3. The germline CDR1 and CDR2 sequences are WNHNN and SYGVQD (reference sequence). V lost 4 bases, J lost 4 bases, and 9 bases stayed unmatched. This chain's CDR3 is CASSGPPGQTTGELFF. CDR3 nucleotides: TGCGCCAGCAGTGGGCCTCCGGGACAGACCACCGGGGAGCTGTTTTTT.

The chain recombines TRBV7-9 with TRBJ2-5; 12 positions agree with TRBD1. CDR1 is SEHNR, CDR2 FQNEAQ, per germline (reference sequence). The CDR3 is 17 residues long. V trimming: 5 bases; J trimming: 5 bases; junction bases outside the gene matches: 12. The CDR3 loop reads CASSQRYGTGGGETQYF. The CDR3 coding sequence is TGTGCCAGCAGCCAACGGTATGGGACAGGGGGCGGCGAGACCCAGTACTTC.

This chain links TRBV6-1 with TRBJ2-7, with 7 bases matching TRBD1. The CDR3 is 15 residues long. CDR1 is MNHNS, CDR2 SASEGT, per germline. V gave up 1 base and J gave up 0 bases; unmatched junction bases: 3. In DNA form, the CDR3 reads TGTGCCAGCAGTGAAGAGTCAGGGGGCTCCTACGAGCAGTACTTC. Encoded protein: CASSEESGGSYEQYF.

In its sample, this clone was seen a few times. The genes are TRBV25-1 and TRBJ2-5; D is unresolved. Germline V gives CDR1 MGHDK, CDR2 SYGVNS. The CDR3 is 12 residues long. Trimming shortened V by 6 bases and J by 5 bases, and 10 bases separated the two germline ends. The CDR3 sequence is CASRQSWETQYF. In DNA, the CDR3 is TGTGCCAGCAGACAATCGTGGGAGACCCAGTACTTC.

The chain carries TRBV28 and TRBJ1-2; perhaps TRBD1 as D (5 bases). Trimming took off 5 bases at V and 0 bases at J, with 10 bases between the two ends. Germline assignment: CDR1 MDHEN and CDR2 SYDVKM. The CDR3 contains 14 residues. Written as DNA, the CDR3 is TGTGCCAGCAGTACCCCGGGGGCTAACTATGGCTACACCTTC. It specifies CASSTPGANYGYTF.

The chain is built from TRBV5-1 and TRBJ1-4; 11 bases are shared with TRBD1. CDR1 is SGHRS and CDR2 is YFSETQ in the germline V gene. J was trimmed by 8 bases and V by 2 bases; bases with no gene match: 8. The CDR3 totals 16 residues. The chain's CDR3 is CASSFNPGQGGEKLFF. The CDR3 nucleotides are TGCGCCAGCAGCTTTAACCCGGGACAGGGGGGAGAAAAACTGTTTTTT.

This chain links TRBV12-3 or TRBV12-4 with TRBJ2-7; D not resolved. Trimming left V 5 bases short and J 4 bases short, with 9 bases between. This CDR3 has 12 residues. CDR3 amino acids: CASSPQLYEQYF. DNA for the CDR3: TGTGCCAGCAGTCCTCAGTTATACGAGCAGTACTTC.